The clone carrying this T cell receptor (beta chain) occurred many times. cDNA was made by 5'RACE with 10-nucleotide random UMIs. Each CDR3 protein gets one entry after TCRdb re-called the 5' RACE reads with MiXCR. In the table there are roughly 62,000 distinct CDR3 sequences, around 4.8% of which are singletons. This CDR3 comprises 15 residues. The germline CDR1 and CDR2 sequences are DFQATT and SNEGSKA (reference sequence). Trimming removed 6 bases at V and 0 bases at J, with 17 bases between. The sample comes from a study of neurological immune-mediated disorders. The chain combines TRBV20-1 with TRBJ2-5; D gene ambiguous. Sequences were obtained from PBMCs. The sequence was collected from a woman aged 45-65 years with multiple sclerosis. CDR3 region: CSARDVTADQETQYF. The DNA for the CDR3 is TGCAGTGCCCGAGACGTTACTGCCGACCAAGAGACCCAGTACTTC.